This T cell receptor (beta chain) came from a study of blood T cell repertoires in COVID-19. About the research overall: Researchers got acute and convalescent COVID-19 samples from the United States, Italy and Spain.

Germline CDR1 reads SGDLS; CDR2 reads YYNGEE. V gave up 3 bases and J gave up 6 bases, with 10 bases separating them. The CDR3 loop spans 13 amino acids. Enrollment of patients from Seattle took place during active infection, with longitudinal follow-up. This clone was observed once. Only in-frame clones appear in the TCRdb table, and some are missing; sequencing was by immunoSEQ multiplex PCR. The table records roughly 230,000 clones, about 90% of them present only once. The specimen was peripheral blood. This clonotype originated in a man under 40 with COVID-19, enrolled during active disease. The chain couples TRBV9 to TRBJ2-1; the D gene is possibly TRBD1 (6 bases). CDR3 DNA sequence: TGTGCCAGCAGCGGGGGGCTAGCCAATGAGCAGTTCTTC. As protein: CASSGGLANEQFF. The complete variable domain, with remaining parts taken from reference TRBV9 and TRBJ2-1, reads DSGVTQTPKHLITATGQRVTLRCSPRSGDLSVYWYQQSLDQGLQFLIQYYNGEERAKGNILERFSAQQFPDLHSELNLSSLELGDSALYFCASSGGLANEQFFGPGTRLTVL.